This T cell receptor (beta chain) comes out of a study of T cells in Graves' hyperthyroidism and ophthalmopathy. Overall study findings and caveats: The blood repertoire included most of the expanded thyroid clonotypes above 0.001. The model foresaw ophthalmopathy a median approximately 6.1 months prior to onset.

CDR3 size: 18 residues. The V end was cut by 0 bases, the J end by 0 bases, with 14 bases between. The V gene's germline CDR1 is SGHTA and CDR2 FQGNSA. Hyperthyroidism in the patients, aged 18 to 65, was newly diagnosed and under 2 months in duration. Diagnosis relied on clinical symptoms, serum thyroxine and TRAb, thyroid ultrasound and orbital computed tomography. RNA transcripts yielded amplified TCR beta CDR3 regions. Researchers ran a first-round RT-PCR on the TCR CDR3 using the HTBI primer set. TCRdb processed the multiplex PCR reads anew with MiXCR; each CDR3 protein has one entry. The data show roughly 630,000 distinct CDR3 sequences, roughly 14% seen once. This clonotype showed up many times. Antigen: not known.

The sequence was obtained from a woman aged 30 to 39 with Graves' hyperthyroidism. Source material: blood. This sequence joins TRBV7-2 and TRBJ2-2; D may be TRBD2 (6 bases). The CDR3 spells CASSLAGGGAANTGELFF. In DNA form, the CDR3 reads TGTGCCAGCAGCTTAGCGGGGGGAGGAGCGGCGAACACCGGGGAGCTGTTTTTT.